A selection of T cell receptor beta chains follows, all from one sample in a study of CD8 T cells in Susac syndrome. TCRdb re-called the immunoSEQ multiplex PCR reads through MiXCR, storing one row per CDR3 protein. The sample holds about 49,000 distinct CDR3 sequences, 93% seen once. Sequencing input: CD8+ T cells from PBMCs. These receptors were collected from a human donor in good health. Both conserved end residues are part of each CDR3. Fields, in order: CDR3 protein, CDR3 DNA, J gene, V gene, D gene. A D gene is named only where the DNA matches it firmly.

CASSTLTGVTGELFF | TGTGCCAGTAGTACATTGACAGGGGTCACCGGGGAGCTGTTTTTT | TRBJ2-2 | TRBV19 | TRBD1
CAISEAGPREQYF | TGTGCCATCAGTGAGGCGGGTCCCAGAGAGCAGTACTTC | TRBJ2-7 | TRBV10-3 | NA
CASSSQGINQPQHF | TGTGCCAGCAGCTCTCAGGGTATTAATCAGCCCCAGCATTTT | TRBJ1-5 | TRBV6-2/TRBV6-3 | NA
CASSDRTANYGYTF | TGTGCCAGCAGTGATAGGACAGCTAACTATGGCTACACCTTC | TRBJ1-2 | TRBV2 | NA
CASSESGTEAFF | TGTGCCAGCAGTGAATCGGGGACTGAAGCTTTCTTT | TRBJ1-1 | TRBV2 | NA
CASSQGAGGGSGNTIYF | TGTGCCAGCAGCCAAGGAGCAGGAGGAGGCTCTGGAAACACCATATATTTT | TRBJ1-3 | TRBV4-2 | NA
CSVWGDTPFPTDTQYF | TGCAGCGTCTGGGGGGACACACCTTTCCCCACAGATACGCAGTATTTT | TRBJ2-3 | TRBV29-1 | NA
CASSWSPGTGTYNEQFF | TGCGCCAGCAGCTGGAGTCCCGGGACAGGGACCTACAATGAGCAGTTCTTC | TRBJ2-1 | TRBV5-1 | TRBD1
CSVEFLFTDTQYF | TGCAGCGTTGAGTTCCTTTTCACAGATACGCAGTATTTT | TRBJ2-3 | TRBV29-1 | NA
CASSRRGSTEAFF | TGTGCCAGCAGCCGTAGGGGGAGCACTGAAGCTTTCTTT | TRBJ1-1 | TRBV7-9 | NA
CATSDTGHQATQYF | TGTGCCACCAGTGACACGGGACACCAAGCTACGCAGTATTTT | TRBJ2-3 | TRBV24-1 | NA
CASSAAFSGSSYEQYF | TGTGCCAGCAGTGCCGCTTTTAGCGGGAGCTCCTACGAGCAGTACTTC | TRBJ2-7 | TRBV27 | TRBD2
CSAGRSLAVPYEQYF | TGCAGTGCCGGGAGGTCGCTAGCGGTTCCCTACGAGCAGTACTTC | TRBJ2-7 | TRBV20-1 | TRBD2
CAISESRRDYEQYF | TGTGCCATCAGTGAGTCCAGGAGAGACTACGAGCAGTACTTC | TRBJ2-7 | TRBV10-3 | NA
CASLGGSGTDTQYF | TGTGCCAGCCTGGGGGGCAGCGGCACAGATACGCAGTATTTT | TRBJ2-3 | TRBV5-6 | NA
CASSFSSGSAEQYF | TGCGCCAGCAGCTTCTCTAGCGGATCTGCCGAGCAGTACTTC | TRBJ2-7 | TRBV5-1 | TRBD2
CASSILAGNTQYF | TGTGCCAGTAGTATACTAGCGGGAAATACGCAGTATTTT | TRBJ2-3 | TRBV19 | TRBD2